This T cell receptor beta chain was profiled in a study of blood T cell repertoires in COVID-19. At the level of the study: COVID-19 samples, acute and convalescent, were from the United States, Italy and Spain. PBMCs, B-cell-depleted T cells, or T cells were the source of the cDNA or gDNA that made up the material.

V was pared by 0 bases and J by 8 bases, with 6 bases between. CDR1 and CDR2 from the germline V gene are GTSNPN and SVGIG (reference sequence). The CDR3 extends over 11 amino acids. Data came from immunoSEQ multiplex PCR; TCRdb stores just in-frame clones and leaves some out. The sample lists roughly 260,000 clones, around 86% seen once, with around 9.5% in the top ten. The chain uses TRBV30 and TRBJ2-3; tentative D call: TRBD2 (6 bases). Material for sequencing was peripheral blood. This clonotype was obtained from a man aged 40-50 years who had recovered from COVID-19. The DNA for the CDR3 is TGTGCCTGGAGTGTGGGGGGTACGCAGTATTTT. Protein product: CAWSVGGTQYF.